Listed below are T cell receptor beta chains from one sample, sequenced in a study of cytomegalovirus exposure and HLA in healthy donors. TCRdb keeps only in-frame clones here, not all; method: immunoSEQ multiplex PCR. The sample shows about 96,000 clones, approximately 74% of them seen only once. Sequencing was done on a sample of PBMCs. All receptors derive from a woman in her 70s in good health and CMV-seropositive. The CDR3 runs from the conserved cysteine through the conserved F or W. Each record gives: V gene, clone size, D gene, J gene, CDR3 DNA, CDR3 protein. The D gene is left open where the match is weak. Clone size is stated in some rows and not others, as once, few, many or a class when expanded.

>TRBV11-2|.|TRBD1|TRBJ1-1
TGTGCCAGCAGCTTAGTATGGGGCACCGGGACAGGGGGCTCAGCTGAAGCTTTCTTT
CASSLVWGTGTGGSAEAFF
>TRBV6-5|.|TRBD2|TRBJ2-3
TGTGCCAGCAGTGCTAGCGGGGGAACAGATACGCAGTATTTT
CASSASGGTDTQYF
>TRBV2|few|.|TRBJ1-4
TGTGCCAGCAGCGTAGCCCCCCACGGACGGGGGGAAAAACTGTTTTTT
CASSVAPHGRGEKLFF
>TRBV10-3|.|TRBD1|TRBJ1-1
TGTGCCATCACTCGGACAGGGGGAGGGAACACTGAGGCTTTCTTT
CAITRTGGGNTEAFF
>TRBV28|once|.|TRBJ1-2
TGTGCCAGCAGTTTAATTGAGAAGAGGGTCCGTTATGGCTACACCTTC
CASSLIEKRVRYGYTF
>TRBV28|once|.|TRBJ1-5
TGTGCCAGCAGTTTAGTACAGTTACATAGCAATCAGCCCCAGCATTTT
CASSLVQLHSNQPQHF
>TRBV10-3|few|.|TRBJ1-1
TGTGCCATCAGTGAGGTAAAGGCGGGGAGGAACACTGAAGCTTTCTTT
CAISEVKAGRNTEAFF
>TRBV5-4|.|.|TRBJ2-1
TGTGCCAGCAGCTTGGCGAGTGAGCAGTTCTTC
CASSLASEQFF
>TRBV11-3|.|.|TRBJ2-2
TGTGCCAGCAGCTTAGGAGGGCTTTACACCGGGGAGCTGTTTTTT
CASSLGGLYTGELFF
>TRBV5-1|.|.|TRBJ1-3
TGCGCCAGCAGCTTGGTTCCAGGGGAAGGAAACACCATATATTTT
CASSLVPGEGNTIYF
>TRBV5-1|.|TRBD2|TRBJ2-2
TGCGCCAGCAGCTTCGGCGGGAGGCCCGGGGAGCTGTTTTTT
CASSFGGRPGELFF
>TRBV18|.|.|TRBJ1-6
TGTGCCAGCTCACCGGACAGATCACCCCTCCACTTT
CASSPDRSPLHF
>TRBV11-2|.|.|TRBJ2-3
TGTGCCAGCAGCTTGGGTCCAGGCCGACCTAGCACAGATACGCAGTATTTT
CASSLGPGRPSTDTQYF
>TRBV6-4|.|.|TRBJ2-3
TGTGCCAGCAGCAACTCAGATACGCAGTATTTT
CASSNSDTQYF
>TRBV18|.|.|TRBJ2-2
TGTGCCAGCTCACCACCCTCCAGGCCGAACACCGGGGAGCTGTTTTTT
CASSPPSRPNTGELFF
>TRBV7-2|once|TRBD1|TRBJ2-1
TGTGCCACTGACGATGAGAGGGGGCAATACAATGAGCAGTTCTTC
CATDDERGQYNEQFF
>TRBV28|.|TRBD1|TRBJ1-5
TGTGCCAGCATTGGGGGTACAGGGGGTAACCAGCCCCAGCATTTT
CASIGGTGGNQPQHF
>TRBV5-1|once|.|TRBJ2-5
TGCGCCAGCAGCTGGACACTTCAAGAGACCCAGTACTTC
CASSWTLQETQYF
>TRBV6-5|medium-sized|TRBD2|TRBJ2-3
TGTGCCAGCAGAAGACTAGCGGGGGGATTGGATACGCAGTATTTT
CASRRLAGGLDTQYF
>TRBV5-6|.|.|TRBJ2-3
TGTGCCAGCAGCTTGATCCTAGGAGGCACAGATACGCAGTATTTT
CASSLILGGTDTQYF
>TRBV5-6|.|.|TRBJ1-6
TGTGCCAGCAGCCCGACAGGATTCGCCACGGGCAATTCACCCCTCCACTTT
CASSPTGFATGNSPLHF
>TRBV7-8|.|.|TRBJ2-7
TGTGCCAGCAGCTTAGGAGGGCCTCAGCAGTACTTC
CASSLGGPQQYF
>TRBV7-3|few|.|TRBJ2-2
TGTGCCAGCAGCCCCCAGGGGTATGGCGGGGAGCTGTTTTTT
CASSPQGYGGELFF
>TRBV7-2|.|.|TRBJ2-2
TGTGCCAGCAGCTTAGTTCGGGTGAACACCGGGGAGCTGTTTTTT
CASSLVRVNTGELFF
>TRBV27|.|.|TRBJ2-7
TGTGCCAGCAGTTTTGGTACAGCCCCCTACGAGCAGTACTTC
CASSFGTAPYEQYF
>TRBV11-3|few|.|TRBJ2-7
TGTGCCAGCAGCTTAGAGGGGCCGTCCTACGAGCAGTACTTC
CASSLEGPSYEQYF
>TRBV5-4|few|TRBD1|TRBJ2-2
TGTGCCAGCAGCGAGGGACAGCCGAACACCGGGGAGCTGTTTTTT
CASSEGQPNTGELFF
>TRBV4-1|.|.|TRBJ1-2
TGCGCCAGCAGCCAAGCTACAGGGAGCTATGGCTACACCTTC
CASSQATGSYGYTF
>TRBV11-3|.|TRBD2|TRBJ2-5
TGTGCCAGCAGCCGCTCGGGGGGAGAGACCCAGTACTTC
CASSRSGGETQYF
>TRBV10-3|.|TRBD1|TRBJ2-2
TGTGCCATCAGTAACAGGGGGGCCGGGGAGCTGTTTTTT
CAISNRGAGELFF
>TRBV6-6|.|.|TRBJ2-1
TGTGCCAGCAGGACAACGGGCAGGGAACCTTTTCGGGAGCAGTTCTTC
CASRTTGREPFREQFF
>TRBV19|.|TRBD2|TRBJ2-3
TGTGCCAGTAGTACTAGCGGGAGGGCCCCCTCAGATACGCAGTATTTT
CASSTSGRAPSDTQYF
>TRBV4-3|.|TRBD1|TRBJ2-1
TGCGCCAGCAGCCAAGATCAAGCGACAGGGTCCTACAATGAGCAGTTCTTC
CASSQDQATGSYNEQFF
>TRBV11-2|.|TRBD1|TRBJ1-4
TGTGCCAGCAGCTTAGGGACAGGGTTGGAAAAACTGTTTTTT
CASSLGTGLEKLFF
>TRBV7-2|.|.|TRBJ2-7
TGTGCCAGCAGCCGCCGAGGGGGGGCCTTCAGCTCCTACGAGCAGTACTTC
CASSRRGGAFSSYEQYF
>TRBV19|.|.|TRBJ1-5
TGTGCCAGTAGTGGTACAGACCCGCATCGTCAGCCCCAGCATTTT
CASSGTDPHRQPQHF
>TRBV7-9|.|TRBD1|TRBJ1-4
TGTTCCAGCAGATCGACAGGGCTGGGTGAAAAACTGTTTTTT
CSSRSTGLGEKLFF
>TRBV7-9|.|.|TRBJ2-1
TGTGCCAGCAGCCTACGGGTAGCGTTTAGCTCCTACAATGAGCAGTTCTTC
CASSLRVAFSSYNEQFF
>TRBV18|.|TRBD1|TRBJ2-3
TGTGCCAGCTCACCCGGGACAGGGCGGGATACGCAGTATTTT
CASSPGTGRDTQYF
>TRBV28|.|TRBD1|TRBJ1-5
TGTGCCAGCAGTTCCCGCAGGGGGTTAAGTAATCAGCCCCAGCATTTT
CASSSRRGLSNQPQHF
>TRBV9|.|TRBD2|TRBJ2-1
TGTGCCAGCAGCGTCGAGTATAGCGGGGCCCATGAGCAGTTCTTC
CASSVEYSGAHEQFF
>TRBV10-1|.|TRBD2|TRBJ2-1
TGCGCCACCTCACCGGGACTAGGAGGCAATGAGCAGTTCTTC
CATSPGLGGNEQFF
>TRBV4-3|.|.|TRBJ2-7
TGCGCCAGCAGCCAAGATTGGGGGAGGGGGTACGAGCAGTACTTC
CASSQDWGRGYEQYF
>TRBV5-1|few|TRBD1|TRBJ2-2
TGCGCCAGCAGTTGGGACAGGGGAACCGGGGAGCTGTTTTTT
CASSWDRGTGELFF
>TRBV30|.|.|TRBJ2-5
TGTGCCTGGAGTGTAAGCGTGGTATTAGAGACCCAGTACTTC
CAWSVSVVLETQYF
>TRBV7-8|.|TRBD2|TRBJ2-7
TGTGCCAGCAGGTTTACGACTAGCGGGACCGACGAGCAGTACTTC
CASRFTTSGTDEQYF
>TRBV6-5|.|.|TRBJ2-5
TGTGCTGCGAGGGGGACGGGGGGTGAGACCCAGTACTTC
CAARGTGGETQYF
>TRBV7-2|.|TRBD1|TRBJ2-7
TGTGCCAGCAGCTTAGGTGGACAGGGACTTTACGAGCAGTACTTC
CASSLGGQGLYEQYF
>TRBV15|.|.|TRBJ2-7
TGTGCCACCAGCAGAGACCCGGAGGGGGCGGCCCCCCAGTACTTC
CATSRDPEGAAPQYF
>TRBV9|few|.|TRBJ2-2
TGTGCCAGCAGCGTAGGACGGGCGAACACCGGGGAGCTGTTTTTT
CASSVGRANTGELFF
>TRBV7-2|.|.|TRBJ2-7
TGTGCCAGCAGCGCCACCCGGGACTCCTGGGGGAACTTC
CASSATRDSWGNF
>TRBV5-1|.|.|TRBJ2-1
TGCGCCAGCAGCTTGGATGGACAGACGACCTACAATGAGCAGTTCTTC
CASSLDGQTTYNEQFF